This TCR beta chain was recovered during a study of blood T cell repertoires in COVID-19. Study in general: Samples representing acute and convalescent COVID-19 were sourced from the United States, Italy and Spain.

The count of this clone is one. The method was immunoSEQ multiplex PCR; TCRdb's version includes in-frame clones alone and lacks a portion of them. The sample contains some 48,000 clones, roughly 90% of which appear only once. CDR1 is MDHEN and CDR2 is SYDVKM in the germline V gene. Between the trimmed V and J ends, which lost 5 bases and 6 bases, there was a span of 15 bases. The CDR3 totals 14 residues. The rearrangement links TRBV28 to TRBJ2-3; a weak D match, TRBD2 (6 bases). The clonotype was recovered from a man aged 45-60 years with active COVID-19. The sequencing input was peripheral blood. Here the CDR3 reads CASSQEGPLDTQYF. DNA of the CDR3: TGTGCCAGCAGTCAGGAGGGCCCTCTTGATACGCAGTATTTT.